The entry that follows covers one T cell receptor (beta chain) sequence. Its antigen remains unknown. The time point was: 2015-2016 season, pre-vaccination. The data are from a study of follicular helper T cells after annual influenza vaccination. Study-wide background: Days 0, 7 and 28 post-vaccination were the blood draw times. Overall study findings and caveats: ICOS+CD38+ cTfh clonality change tracked circulating plasmablast frequency change. ICOS-CD38- cTfh most often held earlier Day 7 ICOS+CD38+ clones.

The CDR3 contains 14 residues. Germline CDR1 and CDR2: LNHDA and SQIVND (reference sequence). Trimming at V came to 4 bases and at J to 5 bases, leaving 5 bases not matched to a gene. TCRdb's copy holds only in-frame clones and misses some; the assay was immunoSEQ multiplex PCR. There are 9,500 to 15,000 clones in the sample; 80% occur only once, and around 3.5% lies in the top ten. The chain carries TRBV19 and TRBJ2-5, with 9 bases matching TRBD2. Specimen: CXCR5+ CD38- circulating T follicular helper cells from blood, collected on the day of influenza vaccination. Subset here: circulating Tfh, non-naive CD4+CXCR5+PD-1+ (ICOS+CD38+ or ICOS-CD38-). This receptor was taken from an adult who received the influenza vaccine. The CDR3 loop is CASSTAGGLETQYF. For the CDR3, the DNA is TGTGCCAGTAGTACGGCGGGGGGGCTCGAGACCCAGTACTTC.